The rows below give T cell receptor beta chains drawn from one sample of a study of T-cell memory formation after mild COVID-19. From the 5' RACE reads, TCRdb called clonotypes with MiXCR, one entry per CDR3 protein. The sample lists some 330,000 distinct CDR3 sequences, 21% occurring once. Sequencing was carried out using PBMCs or a T cell subset sorted from them (not recorded which). All receptors come from an adult woman who had mild COVID-19 (a few samples of this study predate the infection). Cell type and time point are not known. CDR3s include the opening cysteine and the closing phenylalanine or tryptophan. The D gene is left open where the match is weak. Where a row states a size, it is once, few, many or the class of an expanded clone; other rows omit it.

J gene | V gene | D gene | clone size | CDR3 length | CDR3 DNA | CDR3 protein
TRBJ2-7 | TRBV28 | TRBD1 | - | 15 | TGTGCCAGCACACCCATCGGACAGGCCGACAGCGAGCAGTACTTC | CASTPIGQADSEQYF
TRBJ2-1 | TRBV7-2 | - | - | 15 | TGTGCCAGCAGCCCGACGGGGCAGTCGGGCAATGAGCAGTTCTTC | CASSPTGQSGNEQFF
TRBJ2-1 | TRBV3-1 | - | many | 17 | TGTGCCAGCAGCCAAGGTCGAGGGAGCGGTTCCTACAATGAGCAGTTCTTC | CASSQGRGSGSYNEQFF
TRBJ2-1 | TRBV5-1 | - | - | 14 | TGCGCCAGCAGCTTGGCCGAACCAAACAATGAGCAGTTCTTC | CASSLAEPNNEQFF
TRBJ2-3 | TRBV6-5 | - | few | 15 | TGTGCCAGCAGTTACGGGGGGGCGACCACAGATACGCAGTATTTT | CASSYGGATTDTQYF
TRBJ2-7 | TRBV20-1 | - | - | 15 | TGCAGTGCTAGCCGGGCGGAGCAAGTTGGCTACGAGCAGTACTTC | CSASRAEQVGYEQYF
TRBJ1-2 | TRBV5-6 | - | - | 13 | TGTGCCAGCAGCTTGGGACAGCCTAGGGGGTACACCTTC | CASSLGQPRGYTF
TRBJ2-5 | TRBV7-2 | TRBD2 | medium-sized | 14 | TGTGCCAGCAGCTACGGGACTAGCCGAGAGACCCAGTACTTC | CASSYGTSRETQYF
TRBJ2-7 | TRBV29-1 | TRBD1 | - | 13 | TGCAGCGTACAATCCGGGACAGCAGGCGAGCAGTACTTC | CSVQSGTAGEQYF
TRBJ2-1 | TRBV20-1 | - | many | 14 | TGCAGTGCTAGAGATGGAAGGGGATCCAATGAGCAGTTCTTC | CSARDGRGSNEQFF
TRBJ2-5 | TRBV7-8 | - | few | 14 | TGTGCCAGCAGCTCCCGAGGTATTGGTCGGACCCAGTACTTC | CASSSRGIGRTQYF
TRBJ2-1 | TRBV18 | - | - | 13 | TGTGCCAGCTCACCTATGGTGGACAATGAGCAGTTCTTC | CASSPMVDNEQFF
TRBJ2-4 | TRBV6-2/TRBV6-3 | TRBD2 | few | 16 | TGTGCCAGCAGATCCTTTCCCAATTCAGCGGGGAACATTCAGTACTTC | CASRSFPNSAGNIQYF
TRBJ2-1 | TRBV25-1 | - | - | 16 | TGTGCCAGCAGCCCCTTCGGGGTACTATTATACAATGAGCAGTTCTTC | CASSPFGVLLYNEQFF
TRBJ2-5 | TRBV5-1 | TRBD2 | - | 14 | TGCGCCAGCAGTATATCGGGGGGAGAGGAGACCCAGTACTTC | CASSISGGEETQYF
TRBJ2-3 | TRBV19 | - | few | 16 | TGTGCCAGTTCTATGACCTTCAAGGTGCTGTTAGATACGCAGTATTTT | CASSMTFKVLLDTQYF
TRBJ1-1 | TRBV19 | TRBD1 | many | 16 | TGTGCCAGTAGTCGCGGGACAGGCTTTTTGAACACTGAAGCTTTCTTT | CASSRGTGFLNTEAFF
TRBJ1-5 | TRBV19 | - | once | 14 | TGTGCCAGTAGTACTCCCAGAAGCAATCAGCCCCAGCATTTT | CASSTPRSNQPQHF
TRBJ2-7 | TRBV15 | TRBD1 | - | 15 | TGTGCCACCAGCACGGCGGGACAGGGGTTGCACGAGCAGTACTTC | CATSTAGQGLHEQYF
TRBJ2-1 | TRBV12-3/TRBV12-4 | TRBD2 | - | 15 | TGTGCCAGCAGGACACCGGGACTAGACGACGGTGAGCAGTTCTTC | CASRTPGLDDGEQFF
TRBJ1-1 | TRBV7-8 | TRBD1 | - | 16 | TGTGCCAGCAGCCGAACAGGGGCCAGACTGAACACTGAAGCTTTCTTT | CASSRTGARLNTEAFF
TRBJ1-5 | TRBV24-1 | - | - | 14 | TGTGCCACCAGTGATTTCGGGGACTCCTCGCCCCAGCATTTT | CATSDFGDSSPQHF
TRBJ2-7 | TRBV7-2 | - | few | 14 | TGTGCCAGCAGCTCCTCGGGCGTCTCCTACGAGCAGTACTTC | CASSSSGVSYEQYF
TRBJ2-7 | TRBV7-6 | - | many | 14 | TGTGCCAGCAGCTTATACAGGGAATCCTACGAGCAGTACTTC | CASSLYRESYEQYF
TRBJ2-7 | TRBV7-2 | - | - | 16 | TGTGCCAGCAGCTTAGCGGTATCCAGGGAGAGCTACGAGCAGTACTTC | CASSLAVSRESYEQYF
TRBJ2-5 | TRBV7-8 | TRBD2 | - | 15 | TGTGCCAGCAGCTTTTCGCGGGGGGGGACCGAGACCCAGTACTTC | CASSFSRGGTETQYF
TRBJ2-1 | TRBV12-3/TRBV12-4 | - | few | 9 | TGTGCCAGCGGCCTCCCGTGGGTCTTC | CASGLPWVF
TRBJ2-4 | TRBV24-1 | - | - | 11 | TGTGCCACTCAGGCCAAAAACATTCAGTACTTC | CATQAKNIQYF
TRBJ2-5 | TRBV18 | - | few | 13 | TGTGCCAGCTCACCATTCAGTAAAGAGACCCAGTACTTC | CASSPFSKETQYF
TRBJ2-3 | TRBV7-3 | TRBD2 | - | 16 | TGTGCCAGCAGCATCGGGACTAGCGGGGTTGTAGATACGCAGTATTTT | CASSIGTSGVVDTQYF
TRBJ2-3 | TRBV12-3/TRBV12-4 | TRBD1 | - | 15 | TGTGCCACCCGACCGGGACAGGGGGTAACAGATACGCAGTATTTT | CATRPGQGVTDTQYF
TRBJ2-3 | TRBV11-2 | - | few | 16 | TGTGCCAGCAGCTCTAGTCACCAGGGAGGAGGTGATACGCAGTATTTT | CASSSSHQGGGDTQYF
TRBJ1-6 | TRBV5-1 | - | few | 14 | TGCGCCAGTCAACACAACTCCTATAATTCACCCCTCCACTTT | CASQHNSYNSPLHF